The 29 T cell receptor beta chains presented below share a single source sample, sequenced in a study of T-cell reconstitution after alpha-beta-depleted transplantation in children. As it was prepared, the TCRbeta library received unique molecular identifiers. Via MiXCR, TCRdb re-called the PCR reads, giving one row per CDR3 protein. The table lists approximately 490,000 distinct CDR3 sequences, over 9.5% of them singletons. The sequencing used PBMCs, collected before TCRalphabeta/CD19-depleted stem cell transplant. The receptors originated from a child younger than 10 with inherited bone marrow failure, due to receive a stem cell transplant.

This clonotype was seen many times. As DNA, the CDR3 is TGTGCCAGCAGCTTGGGGGGATGGACTGAAGCTTTCTTT. The encoded protein is CASSLGGWTEAFF. This chain links TRBV7-2 with TRBJ1-1; perhaps TRBD1 as D (5 bases). The CDR3 length is 13 residues. The germline V gene has CDR1 SGHTA and CDR2 FQGNSA. Trimming removed 3 bases at V and 5 bases at J, with 10 bases between.

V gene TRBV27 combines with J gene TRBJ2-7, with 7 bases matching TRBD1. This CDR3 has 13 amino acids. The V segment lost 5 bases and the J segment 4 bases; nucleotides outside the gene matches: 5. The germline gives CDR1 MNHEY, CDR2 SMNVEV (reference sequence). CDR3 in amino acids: CASSPDRVYEQYF. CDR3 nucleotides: TGTGCCAGCAGTCCTGACAGGGTGTACGAGCAGTACTTC.

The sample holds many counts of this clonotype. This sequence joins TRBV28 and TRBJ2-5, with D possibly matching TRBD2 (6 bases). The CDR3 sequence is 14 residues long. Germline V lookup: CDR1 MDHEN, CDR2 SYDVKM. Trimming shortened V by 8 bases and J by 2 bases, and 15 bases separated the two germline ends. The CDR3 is CASDTAGIQETQYF. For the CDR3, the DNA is TGTGCCAGCGACACGGCGGGAATACAAGAGACCCAGTACTTC. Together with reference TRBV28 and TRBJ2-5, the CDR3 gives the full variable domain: DVKVTQSSRYLVKRTGEKVFLECVQDMDHENMFWYRQDPGLGLRLIYFSYDVKMKEKGDIPEGYSVSREKKERFSLILESASTNQTSMYLCASDTAGIQETQYFGPGTRLLVL.

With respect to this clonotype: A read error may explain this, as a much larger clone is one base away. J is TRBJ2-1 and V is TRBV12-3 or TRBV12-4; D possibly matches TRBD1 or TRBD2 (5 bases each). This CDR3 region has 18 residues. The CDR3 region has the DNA TGTGCCTGCAGTTTAGCGCTCTCCTCCGGGACCTCCTACAATGAGCAGTTCTTC. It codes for CACSLALSSGTSYNEQFF.

The CDR3 coding sequence is TGTGCCAGCAGCTCCGGGACAGGGGTAACAAACATTCAGTACTTC. Its protein product is CASSSGTGVTNIQYF. This sequence joins TRBV28 and TRBJ2-4; 10 nucleotides align to TRBD1. CDR1 is MDHEN and CDR2 is SYDVKM in the germline V gene. With V trimmed by 6 bases and J by 6 bases, 8 bases remained unmatched. This CDR3 is built from 15 residues.

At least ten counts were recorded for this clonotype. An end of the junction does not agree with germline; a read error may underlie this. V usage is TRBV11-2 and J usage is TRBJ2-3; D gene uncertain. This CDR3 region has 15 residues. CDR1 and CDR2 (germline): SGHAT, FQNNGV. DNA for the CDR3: TGTGCCAGCACCTTAGAGGCGTTCCCCACAGATACGCAGTATTTT. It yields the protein CASTLEAFPTDTQYF.

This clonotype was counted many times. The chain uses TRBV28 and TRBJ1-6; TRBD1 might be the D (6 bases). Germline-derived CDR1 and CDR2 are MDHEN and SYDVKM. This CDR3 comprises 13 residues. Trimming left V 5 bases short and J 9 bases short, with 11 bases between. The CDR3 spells CASSPYRVSPLHF. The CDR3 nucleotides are TGTGCCAGCAGTCCCTACAGGGTTTCACCCCTCCACTTT.

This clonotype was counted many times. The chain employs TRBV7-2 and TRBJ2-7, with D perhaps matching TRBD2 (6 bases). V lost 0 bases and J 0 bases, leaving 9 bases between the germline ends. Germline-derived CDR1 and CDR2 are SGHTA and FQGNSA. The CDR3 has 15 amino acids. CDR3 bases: TGTGCCAGCAGCTTAGCGGCTAGCGACTCCTACGAGCAGTACTTC. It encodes CASSLAASDSYEQYF.

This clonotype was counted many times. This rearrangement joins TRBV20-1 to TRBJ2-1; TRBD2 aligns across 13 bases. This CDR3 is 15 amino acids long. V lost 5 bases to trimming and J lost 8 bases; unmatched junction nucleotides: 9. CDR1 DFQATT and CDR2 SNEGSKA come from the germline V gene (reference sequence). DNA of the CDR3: TGCAGTGCTCCTTGGACTAGCGGGAGTTTGGATGAGCAGTTCTTC. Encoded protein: CSAPWTSGSLDEQFF.

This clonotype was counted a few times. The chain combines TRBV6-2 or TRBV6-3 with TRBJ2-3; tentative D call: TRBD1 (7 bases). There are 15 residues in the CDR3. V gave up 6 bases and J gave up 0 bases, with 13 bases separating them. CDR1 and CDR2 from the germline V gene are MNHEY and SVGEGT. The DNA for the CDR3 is TGTGCCAGCAGCCGGACAGGACTAAGCACAGATACGCAGTATTTT. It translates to CASSRTGLSTDTQYF.

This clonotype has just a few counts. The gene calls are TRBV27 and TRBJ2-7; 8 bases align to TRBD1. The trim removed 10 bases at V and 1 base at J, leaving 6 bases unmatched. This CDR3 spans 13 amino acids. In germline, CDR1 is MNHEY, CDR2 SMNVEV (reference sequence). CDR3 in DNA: TGTGCCACCATGGGACAGGCTTCCTACGAGCAGTACTTC. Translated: CATMGQASYEQYF.

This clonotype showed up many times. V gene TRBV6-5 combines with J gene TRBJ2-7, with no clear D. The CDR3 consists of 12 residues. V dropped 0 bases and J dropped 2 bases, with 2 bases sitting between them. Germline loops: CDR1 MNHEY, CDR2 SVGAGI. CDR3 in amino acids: CASSYSPYEQYF. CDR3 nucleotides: TGTGCCAGCAGTTACTCCCCCTACGAGCAGTACTTC.

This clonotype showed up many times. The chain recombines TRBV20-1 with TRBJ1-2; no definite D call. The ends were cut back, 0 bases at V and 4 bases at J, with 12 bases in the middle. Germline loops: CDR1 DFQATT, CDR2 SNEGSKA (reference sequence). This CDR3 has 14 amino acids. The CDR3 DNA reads TGCAGTGCTAGAGATGGCACCGAGGTCTATGGCTACACCTTC. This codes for CSARDGTEVYGYTF.

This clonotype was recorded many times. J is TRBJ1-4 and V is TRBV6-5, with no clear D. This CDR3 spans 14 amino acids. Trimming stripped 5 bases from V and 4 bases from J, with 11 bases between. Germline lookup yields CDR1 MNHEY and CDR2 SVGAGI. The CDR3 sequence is CASSPDGFNEKLFF. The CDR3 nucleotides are TGTGCCAGCAGTCCGGACGGATTTAATGAAAAACTGTTTTTT.

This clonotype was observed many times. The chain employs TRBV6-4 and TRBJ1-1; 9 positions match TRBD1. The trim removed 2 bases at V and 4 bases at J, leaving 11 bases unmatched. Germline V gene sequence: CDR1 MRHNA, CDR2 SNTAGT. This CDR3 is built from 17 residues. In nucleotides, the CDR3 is TGTGCCAGCAGTGACGACAGGGGGGGATGGTTTGGCACTGAAGCTTTCTTT. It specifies CASSDDRGGWFGTEAFF.

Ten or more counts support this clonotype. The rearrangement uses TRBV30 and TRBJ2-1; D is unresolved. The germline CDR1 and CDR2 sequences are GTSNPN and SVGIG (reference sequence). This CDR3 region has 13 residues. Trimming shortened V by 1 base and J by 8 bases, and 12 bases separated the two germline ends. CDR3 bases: TGTGCCTGGAGTGGTGGTCTAACTGATGAGCAGTTCTTC. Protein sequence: CAWSGGLTDEQFF.

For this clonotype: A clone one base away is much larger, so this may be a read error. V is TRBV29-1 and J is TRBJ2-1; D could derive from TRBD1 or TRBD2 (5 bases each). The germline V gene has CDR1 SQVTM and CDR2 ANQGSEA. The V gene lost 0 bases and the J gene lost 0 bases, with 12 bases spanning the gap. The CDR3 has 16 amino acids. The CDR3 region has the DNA TGCAGCGTTGAAGAAGGGACGACCATCTCCTACAATGAGCAGTTCTTC. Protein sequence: CSVEEGTTISYNEQFF.

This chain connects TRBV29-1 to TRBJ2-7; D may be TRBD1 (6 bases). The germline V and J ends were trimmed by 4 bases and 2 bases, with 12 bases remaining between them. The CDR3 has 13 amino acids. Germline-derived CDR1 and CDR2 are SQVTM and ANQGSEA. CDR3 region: CSVGEQGPYEQYF. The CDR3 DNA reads TGCAGCGTTGGGGAACAGGGCCCCTACGAGCAGTACTTC.

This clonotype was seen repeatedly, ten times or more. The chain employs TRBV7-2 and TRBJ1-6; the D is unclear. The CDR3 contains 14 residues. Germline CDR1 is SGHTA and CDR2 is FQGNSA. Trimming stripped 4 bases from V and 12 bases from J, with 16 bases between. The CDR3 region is CASSSPTLRVPLHF. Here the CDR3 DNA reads TGTGCCAGCAGCTCCCCAACCCTCAGAGTACCCCTCCACTTT.

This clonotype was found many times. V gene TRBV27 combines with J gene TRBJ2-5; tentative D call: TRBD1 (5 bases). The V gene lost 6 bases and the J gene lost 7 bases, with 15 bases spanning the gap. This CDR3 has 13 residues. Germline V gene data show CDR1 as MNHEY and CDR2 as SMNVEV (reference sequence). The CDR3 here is CASSGATVGTQYF. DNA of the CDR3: TGTGCCAGCAGCGGCGCGACAGTGGGGACCCAGTACTTC.

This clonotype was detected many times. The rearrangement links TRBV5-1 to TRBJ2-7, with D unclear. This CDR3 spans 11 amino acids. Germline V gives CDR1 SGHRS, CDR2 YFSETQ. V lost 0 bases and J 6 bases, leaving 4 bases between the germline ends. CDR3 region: CASSLEGEQYF. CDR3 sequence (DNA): TGCGCCAGCAGCTTGGAGGGCGAGCAGTACTTC.

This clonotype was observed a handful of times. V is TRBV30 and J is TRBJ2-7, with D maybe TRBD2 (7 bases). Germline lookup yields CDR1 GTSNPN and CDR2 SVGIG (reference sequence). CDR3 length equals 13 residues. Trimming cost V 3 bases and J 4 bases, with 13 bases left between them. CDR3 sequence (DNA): TGTGCCTGGAGACAAGCGGGACATTACGAGCAGTACTTC. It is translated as CAWRQAGHYEQYF.

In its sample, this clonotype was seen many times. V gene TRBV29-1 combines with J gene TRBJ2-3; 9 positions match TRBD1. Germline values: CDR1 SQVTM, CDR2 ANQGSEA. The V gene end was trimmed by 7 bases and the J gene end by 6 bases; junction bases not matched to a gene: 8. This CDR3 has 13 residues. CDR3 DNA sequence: TGCAGCGCTTGGACAGGGGAAATGGATACGCAGTATTTT. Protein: CSAWTGEMDTQYF.

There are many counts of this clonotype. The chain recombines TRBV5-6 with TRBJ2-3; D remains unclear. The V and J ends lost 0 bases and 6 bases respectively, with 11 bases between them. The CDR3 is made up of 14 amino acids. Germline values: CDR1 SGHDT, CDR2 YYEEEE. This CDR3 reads CASSLDVAVDTQYF. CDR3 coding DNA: TGTGCCAGCAGCTTGGATGTTGCGGTGGATACGCAGTATTTT.

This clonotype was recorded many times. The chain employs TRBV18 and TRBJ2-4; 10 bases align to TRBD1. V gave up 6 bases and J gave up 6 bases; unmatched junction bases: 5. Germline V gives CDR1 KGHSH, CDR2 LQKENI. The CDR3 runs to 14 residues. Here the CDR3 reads CASSDRGVLNIQYF. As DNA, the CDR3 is TGTGCCAGCTCGGACAGGGGGGTGCTAAACATTCAGTACTTC.

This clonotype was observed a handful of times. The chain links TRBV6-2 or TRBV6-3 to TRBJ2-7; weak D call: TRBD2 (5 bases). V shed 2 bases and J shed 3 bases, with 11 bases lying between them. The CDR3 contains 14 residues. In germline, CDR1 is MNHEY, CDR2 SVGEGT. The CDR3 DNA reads TGTGCCAGCAGTTACGCTAGCATCCTCTACGAGCAGTACTTC. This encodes CASSYASILYEQYF.

The CDR3 DNA reads TGTGCCAGCAGCTTGGGGGGACTAGCCCCTCCTTCCTACAATGAGCAGTTCTTC. Protein sequence: CASSLGGLAPPSYNEQFF. The chain uses TRBV5-5 and TRBJ2-1, with TRBD2 matching 9 bases. Germline V CDR1 and CDR2: SGHKS, YYEKEE (reference sequence). Trimming cost V 0 bases and J 1 base; bases outside gene matches: 8. The CDR3 extends over 18 amino acids.

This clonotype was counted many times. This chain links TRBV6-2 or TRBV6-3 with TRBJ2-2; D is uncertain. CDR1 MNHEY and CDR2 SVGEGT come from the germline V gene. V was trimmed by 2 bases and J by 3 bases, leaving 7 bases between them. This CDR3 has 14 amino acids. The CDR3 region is CASSYVAHTGELFF. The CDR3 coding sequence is TGTGCCAGCAGTTACGTGGCCCACACCGGGGAGCTGTTTTTT.

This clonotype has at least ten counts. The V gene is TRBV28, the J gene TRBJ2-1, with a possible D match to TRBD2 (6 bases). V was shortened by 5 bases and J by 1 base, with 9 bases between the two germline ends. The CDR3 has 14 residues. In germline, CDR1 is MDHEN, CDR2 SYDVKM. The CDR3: CASSPAGSYNEQFF. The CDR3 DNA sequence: TGTGCCAGCAGTCCCGCGGGGTCCTACAATGAGCAGTTCTTC. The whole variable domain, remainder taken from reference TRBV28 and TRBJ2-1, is DVKVTQSSRYLVKRTGEKVFLECVQDMDHENMFWYRQDPGLGLRLIYFSYDVKMKEKGDIPEGYSVSREKKERFSLILESASTNQTSMYLCASSPAGSYNEQFFGPGTRLTVL.